This T cell receptor beta chain stems from a study of cytotoxic CD8 clonotypes in ibrutinib-treated CLL. Overall study: Response samples followed a median 12 months of treatment, range 6 to 36.

Remarks on this clone: The antigen is unknown.

Study results and caveats: Shared public clonotypes were rare, and on treatment they either got smaller or stayed the same.

The protocol was immunoSEQ multiplex PCR, while the TCRdb copy is restricted to in-frame clones and leaves out a portion. The data hold about 160,000 clones, with 70% to 85% observed a single time. CDR3 length: 15 amino acids. The germline CDR1 and CDR2 sequences are MNHEY and SVGAGI. Trimming pared 4 bases from V and 2 bases from J, leaving 11 bases between. This chain connects TRBV6-5 to TRBJ2-2; TRBD1 or TRBD2 may be the D gene (5 bases each). The sample was PBMCs, taken after 24 months of ibrutinib treatment. This TCR derives from a human donor with chronic lymphocytic leukemia. CDR3 amino acids: CASSWRTLNTGELFF. The DNA for the CDR3 is TGTGCCAGCAGTTGGAGGACACTAAACACCGGGGAGCTGTTTTTT.